The 25 T cell receptor beta chains below all came from one sample that was sequenced in a study of T cells expressing NK-cell markers. TCRdb reprocessed the 5' RACE reads; each CDR3 protein has one entry and no DNA is given. The ten top clones account for 18%, within a sample of under 200,000 distinct CDR3 sequences. The sample was blood T cells: a sorted CD56 or NKG2C T cell subset, CD4+ or CD8+ T cells, or bulk PBMC T cells (not recorded which). These receptors came from a woman aged 18 to 75 in good health.

The chain carries TRBV20-1 and TRBJ1-1. The CDR3 is made up of 13 amino acids. Germline V gene lookup returns CDR1 DFQATT and CDR2 SNEGSKA (reference sequence). The CDR3 here is CSASDRGGTEAFF.

The chain carries TRBV10-3 and TRBJ1-1. Germline CDR1 reads ENHRY; CDR2 reads SYGVKD. This CDR3 is 14 amino acids long. The CDR3 protein is CAISVQGSNTEAFF.

The CDR3 is CASSLARGIQDRVNYEQYF. This rearrangement joins TRBV5-4 to TRBJ2-7; TCRdb outputs TRBD1, but without DNA this stays unchecked. CDR1 is SGHNT and CDR2 is YYREEE in the germline V gene (reference sequence). This CDR3 spans 19 amino acids.

The rearrangement joins TRBV3-1 to TRBJ1-4. Germline V gives CDR1 LGHDT, CDR2 YNNKEL (reference sequence). The CDR3 extends over 15 amino acids. The CDR3 protein is CASSQEWQTNEKLFF.

The rearrangement uses TRBV27 and TRBJ2-1; TCRdb returns TRBD2, unconfirmable since there is no DNA. This CDR3 is built from 15 residues. Germline assignment: CDR1 MNHEY and CDR2 SMNVEV (reference sequence). This CDR3 is CASSRPGTAYNEQFF.

The V gene is TRBV4-1, the J gene TRBJ2-5; TCRdb indicates TRBD1, and absent DNA this call remains unverified. Germline V lookup: CDR1 MGHRA, CDR2 YSYEKL. The CDR3 loop spans 17 amino acids. CDR3: CASSQGRGLLLSETQYF.

The chain has TRBV12-3 or TRBV12-4 and TRBJ1-5; TCRdb outputs TRBD1, but without DNA this stays unchecked. The CDR3 totals 14 residues. CDR3 protein: CASTRKGGNQPQHF.

The chain employs TRBV5-1 and TRBJ2-1. The CDR3 consists of 14 residues. Germline CDR1 reads SGHRS; CDR2 reads YFSETQ. CDR3 amino acids: CASSLASAFNEQFF.

The chain uses TRBV24-1 and TRBJ2-7; TCRdb gives TRBD2 as the D gene, but with no DNA this cannot be confirmed. Germline CDR1 KGHDR, CDR2 SFDVKD. The CDR3 is 16 residues long. This CDR3 is CATRLILPSGSYEQYF.

The CDR3 here is CASSRTDSGYEKLFF. The chain uses TRBV7-9 and TRBJ1-4. The CDR3 loop spans 15 amino acids. Germline V gene sequence: CDR1 SEHNR, CDR2 FQNEAQ (reference sequence).

The chain has TRBV2 and TRBJ2-7. Germline CDR1 and CDR2: SNHLY and FYNNEI. The CDR3 runs to 12 residues. The CDR3: CAINEGEIEQYF.

This chain joins TRBV6-1 and TRBJ2-1; the TCRdb D gene call, TRBD1, has no DNA to confirm it. This CDR3 has 14 amino acids. Germline-derived CDR1 and CDR2 are MNHNS and SASEGT. CDR3 sequence: CASSRTGADNEQFF.

V and J are TRBV5-1 and TRBJ1-4; TCRdb proposes TRBD1, but this gene call is untestable without DNA. CDR1 is SGHRS, CDR2 YFSETQ, per germline. The CDR3 length is 16 residues. The CDR3 sequence is CASSWTGSRSNEKLFF.

This chain links TRBV7-3 with TRBJ2-2; TCRdb's D gene call, TRBD2, goes unchecked for lack of DNA. The germline V gene encodes CDR1 SGHTA and CDR2 FQGTGA. This CDR3 comprises 18 residues. CDR3 protein: CASSFGLAARLGTGELFF.

This chain links TRBV20-1 with TRBJ2-5; checking the TCRdb D call of TRBD2 is not possible without DNA. This CDR3 is 15 amino acids long. Germline CDR1 and CDR2: DFQATT and SNEGSKA (reference sequence). CDR3 in amino acids: CSASYRGGPQETQYF.

The rearrangement joins TRBV2 to TRBJ2-5. Germline V CDR1 and CDR2: SNHLY, FYNNEI. This CDR3 has 13 amino acids. CDR3: CASSWERLETQYF.

V and J are TRBV18 and TRBJ2-2; TCRdb names TRBD1, which stays unverified in the absence of DNA. The CDR3 spans 17 residues. Germline assignment: CDR1 KGHSH and CDR2 LQKENI. The chain's CDR3 is CASSTNRPGQGTGELFF.

This chain uses TRBV2 with TRBJ2-5; TCRdb returns TRBD2, unconfirmable since there is no DNA. Per the germline V gene, CDR1 is SNHLY and CDR2 is FYNNEI. The CDR3 sequence is 16 residues long. The CDR3 region is CASSEELAGSRETQYF.

The chain uses TRBV7-2 and TRBJ2-7; TCRdb lists TRBD2, though no DNA is available to test this call. Germline lookup yields CDR1 SGHTA and CDR2 FQGNSA. This CDR3 is built from 12 residues. Here the CDR3 reads CASGRARDEQYF.

This rearrangement joins TRBV11-2 to TRBJ2-2; TCRdb proposes TRBD1, but this gene call is untestable without DNA. The CDR3 covers 17 residues. Germline assignment: CDR1 SGHAT and CDR2 FQNNGV. CDR3 protein: CASSLRFRTENTGELFF.

The rearrangement joins TRBV20-1 to TRBJ2-7; TCRdb names TRBD1, which stays unverified in the absence of DNA. This CDR3 spans 17 amino acids. Germline CDR1 DFQATT, CDR2 SNEGSKA (reference sequence). The CDR3 spells CSARRDRRTHSSYEQYF.

The chain is built from TRBV20-1 and TRBJ1-2; as DNA is missing, the TRBD1 call by TCRdb cannot be tested. The CDR3 consists of 16 residues. CDR1 and CDR2 (germline): DFQATT, SNEGSKA (reference sequence). CDR3 sequence: CSARGRRKGNFYGYTF.

The chain uses TRBV5-1 and TRBJ2-3; TCRdb designates TRBD2, a call that cannot be tested without DNA. The CDR3 spans 14 residues. Per the germline V gene, CDR1 is SGHRS and CDR2 is YFSETQ. The CDR3 is CASSSYVAGDTQYF.

V is TRBV20-1 and J is TRBJ2-3; checking the TCRdb D call of TRBD2 is not possible without DNA. Germline CDR1 and CDR2: DFQATT and SNEGSKA (reference sequence). The CDR3 has 15 amino acids. CDR3 protein: CSARSNSGGTDTQYF.

The V gene is TRBV2, the J gene TRBJ2-7; TCRdb's D gene call, TRBD1, goes unchecked for lack of DNA. From germline, CDR1 is SNHLY and CDR2 FYNNEI. There are 16 residues in the CDR3. The CDR3 is CASSEALWGAGYEQYF.